This TCR beta chain was identified in a study of Graves' ophthalmopathy and Graves' hyperthyroidism. This clonotype was found many times. The antigen is unknown. RNA transcripts served as template for amplifying TCR beta CDR3 sequences. An initial RT-PCR round employing HTBI primers preceded a second-round multiplex PCR. Using its own MiXCR run on the multiplex PCR reads, TCRdb lists one record per CDR3 protein. The data show roughly 600,000 distinct CDR3 sequences, about two fifths seen once. The CDR3 sequence is 15 residues long. CDR1 SGHTS and CDR2 YDEGEE come from the germline V gene. The trim removed 0 bases at V and 6 bases at J, leaving 3 bases unmatched. Study results and limitations: A majority of expanded thyroid clonotypes exceeding 0.001 frequency were likewise present in blood. Predictions made by the model for ophthalmopathy progression reached roughly 64% sensitivity and around 72% specificity.

Enrolled hyperthyroidism patients had a new diagnosis, a duration under 2 months, and an age of 18 to 65. Clinical symptoms, serum thyroxine, TRAb, thyroid ultrasound and orbital computed tomography determined diagnosis. Sequencing was carried out using peripheral blood or thyroid tissue (not recorded which). This chain links TRBV5-8 with TRBJ1-6, with 7 bases aligning to TRBD1. The TCR comes from an adult man with Graves' hyperthyroidism. In DNA form, the CDR3 reads TGTGCCAGCAGCTTGGCGACAGGGAGTAATTCACCCCTCCACTTT. It translates to CASSLATGSNSPLHF.